This entry lists 21 T cell receptor beta chains sequenced from one sample in a study of T cells in Graves' hyperthyroidism and ophthalmopathy. From RNA transcripts, TCR beta CDR3 regions were amplified. First-round RT-PCR targeting the TCR CDR3 was performed with the HTBI primer set. Using its own MiXCR run on the multiplex PCR reads, TCRdb lists one record per CDR3 protein. Of roughly 130,000 distinct CDR3 sequences listed, approximately 24% were seen once; the top ten hold 60% to 70%. Sequenced input: blood. The origin of the receptors is a woman aged 45 to 65 with Graves' hyperthyroidism that later progressed to Graves' ophthalmopathy.

This clonotype appeared many times. The CDR3 region is CASSPRAFETQYF. The DNA of the CDR3 is TGTGCCAGCAGTCCCCGGGCGTTTGAGACCCAGTACTTC. V and J are TRBV27 and TRBJ2-5; D remains ambiguous. The CDR3 is 13 residues long. Germline assignment: CDR1 MNHEY and CDR2 SMNVEV (reference sequence). V gave up 5 bases and J gave up 5 bases, with 12 bases separating them.

In this sample, this clonotype turned up many times. The chain couples TRBV28 to TRBJ2-5, with D perhaps TRBD1 or TRBD2 (6 bases each). The CDR3 runs to 16 residues. CDR1 is MDHEN and CDR2 is SYDVKM in the germline V gene. V dropped 4 bases and J dropped 1 base, with 16 bases sitting between them. The CDR3 region has the DNA TGTGCCAGCAGTTCGGTTACAGGGACTTTCCAAGAGACCCAGTACTTC. This sequence encodes CASSSVTGTFQETQYF.

This clonotype was counted ten times or more. V and J are TRBV20-1 and TRBJ2-7; 8 bases agree with TRBD2. From germline, CDR1 is DFQATT and CDR2 SNEGSKA (reference sequence). The V and J ends lost 2 bases and 5 bases, in that order; junction bases with no gene match: 5. The CDR3 spans 13 residues. The CDR3: CSARTAGGHEQYF. The DNA of the CDR3 is TGCAGTGCTAGAACTGCGGGAGGCCACGAGCAGTACTTC.

The chain combines TRBV6-5 with TRBJ2-7, with 10 bases matching TRBD2. Trimming at V came to 2 bases and at J to 3 bases, leaving 7 bases not matched to a gene. This CDR3 spans 16 amino acids. The germline gives CDR1 MNHEY, CDR2 SVGAGI. The CDR3 sequence is CASSYKAGGSLYEQYF. The DNA of the CDR3 is TGTGCCAGCAGTTACAAAGCGGGAGGGAGCCTCTACGAGCAGTACTTC.

Ten or more counts support this clonotype. The V and J genes are TRBV7-8 and TRBJ1-2, with D unclear. This CDR3 region has 15 residues. Trimming took off 1 base at V and 0 bases at J, with 9 bases between the two ends. Germline CDR1 reads SGHVS; CDR2 reads FQNEAQ. The CDR3 DNA is TGTGCCAGCAGCTTAGTTCCGAGTTCTAACTATGGCTACACCTTC. This gives the protein CASSLVPSSNYGYTF.

This clonotype has a handful of counts. The chain is built from TRBV6-1 and TRBJ2-7; 11 bases match TRBD2. The CDR3 length is 20 residues. V was pared by 0 bases and J by 9 bases, with 22 bases of the junction left unmatched. CDR1 and CDR2 from the germline V gene are MNHNS and SASEGT. The CDR3 coding sequence is TGTGCCAGCAGTGAAGCCCCCTCCTGGGGTCCGACTAGCGGGATCCCATGGCAGTACTTC. Amino acid sequence: CASSEAPSWGPTSGIPWQYF.

This clonotype was found many times. V gene TRBV28 combines with J gene TRBJ1-2; a possible D gene is TRBD1 (5 bases). Germline V gives CDR1 MDHEN, CDR2 SYDVKM. This CDR3 spans 14 amino acids. Trimming removed 6 bases from V and 5 bases from J, with 16 bases in between. In DNA, the CDR3 is TGTGCCAGCAGGTCCCGAACAGGATTATATGGCTACACCTTC. Its protein product is CASRSRTGLYGYTF.

The chain uses TRBV11-1 and TRBJ2-7; no clear D gene. V lost 1 base and J lost 4, with 11 bases in between. Germline lookup yields CDR1 SGHAT and CDR2 FQDESV (reference sequence). This CDR3 is built from 14 residues. The DNA for the CDR3 is TGTGCCAGCAGCTTAGGGTCCGTCGCGTACGAGCAGTACTTC. Translating it yields CASSLGSVAYEQYF.

The gene calls are TRBV24-1 and TRBJ1-2; D not certain. Germline CDR1 reads KGHDR; CDR2 reads SFDVKD. The CDR3 runs 13 residues. V was pared by 3 bases and J by 4 bases, with 8 bases between. CDR3 residues: CATSDAAGYGYTF. The CDR3 nucleotides read TGTGCCACCAGTGATGCAGCAGGCTATGGCTACACCTTC.

The V gene is TRBV11-2, the J gene TRBJ2-1; TRBD2 agrees at 11 bases. J lost 7 bases, V lost 3 bases, and 5 bases had no gene match. The CDR3 runs to 15 residues. The germline V gene encodes CDR1 SGHAT and CDR2 FQNNGV. CDR3 nucleotide sequence: TGTGCCAGCAGCTTCACTAGCGGGAGTGGGAATGAGCAGTTCTTC. It yields the protein CASSFTSGSGNEQFF.

This clonotype was recorded many times. The chain employs TRBV12-3 or TRBV12-4 and TRBJ2-1; the D gene could be TRBD1 or TRBD2 (7 bases each). This CDR3 contains 14 residues. V was cut by 10 bases and J by 8 bases, with 21 bases left in between. This CDR3 reads CATGRGGVSDEQFF. CDR3 DNA sequence: TGTGCCACCGGCAGGGGGGGAGTATCGGATGAGCAGTTCTTC.

V is TRBV4-1 and J is TRBJ2-1, with TRBD2 matching 9 bases. This CDR3 comprises 15 residues. J was trimmed by 6 bases and V by 0 bases; bases with no gene match: 3. Germline CDR1 and CDR2: MGHRA and YSYEKL. The CDR3 loop is CASSQEKAGGNEQFF. As DNA, the CDR3 is TGCGCCAGCAGCCAAGAAAAAGCGGGAGGCAATGAGCAGTTCTTC.

This clonotype turned up a few times. This chain uses TRBV19 with TRBJ2-1; 10 bases are a match to TRBD1. The V segment lost 5 bases and the J segment 3 bases; nucleotides outside the gene matches: 4. The CDR3 runs to 15 residues. Germline CDR1 reads LNHDA; CDR2 reads SQIVND (reference sequence). The CDR3 DNA sequence: TGTGCCAGTAGTCGGGACAGGGGACTCTACAATGAGCAGTTCTTC. This sequence encodes CASSRDRGLYNEQFF.

Many counts were recorded for this clonotype. The chain recombines TRBV6-1 with TRBJ2-7; tentatively, D is TRBD2 (6 bases). V shed 5 bases and J shed 1 base, with 12 bases lying between them. The CDR3 loop spans 14 amino acids. Germline values: CDR1 MNHNS, CDR2 SASEGT. The CDR3, as DNA: TGTGCCAGCAGTTCCGACGGAGGGTCCTACGAGCAGTACTTC. This sequence encodes CASSSDGGSYEQYF.

This chain uses TRBV20-1 with TRBJ1-2; 8 bases are shared with TRBD1. The CDR3 is 14 residues long. Trimming took 1 base from V and 3 from J; bases not matched to a gene: 4. In germline, CDR1 is DFQATT, CDR2 SNEGSKA (reference sequence). The CDR3 bases are TGCAGTGCTAGAGGAATACAGGGGGACTATGGCTACACCTTC. Its translation: CSARGIQGDYGYTF.

This clonotype was detected many times. The chain has TRBV6-1 and TRBJ2-7; 10 nucleotides line up with TRBD1. The CDR3 is made up of 15 amino acids. V lost 6 bases and J lost 0; bases outside the gene matches: 5. Germline V gene lookup returns CDR1 MNHNS and CDR2 SASEGT. CDR3 nucleotide sequence: TGTGCCAGCAGGGGACAGGGGCCCCTCTCCTACGAGCAGTACTTC. This codes for CASRGQGPLSYEQYF.

This clonotype has a count of ten or more. The chain links TRBV14 to TRBJ2-3, with 9 positions matching TRBD2. The J segment lost 2 bases and the V segment lost 0 bases, leaving 3 bases of the junction unmatched. Germline assignment: CDR1 SGHDN and CDR2 FVKESK. The CDR3 spans 16 residues. CDR3: CASSQESGRTTDTQYF. The CDR3 DNA sequence: TGTGCCAGCAGCCAAGAAAGCGGGAGGACCACAGATACGCAGTATTTT.

This rearrangement joins TRBV5-5 to TRBJ2-3; TRBD2 matches at 7 bases. Looked up from germline, CDR1 is SGHKS and CDR2 is YYEKEE (reference sequence). The CDR3 is 15 amino acids. V trimming: 4 bases; J trimming: 1 base; junction bases outside the gene matches: 6. CDR3: CASSVLAGGTDTQYF. The CDR3 coding sequence is TGTGCCAGCAGCGTCTTAGCGGGCGGCACAGATACGCAGTATTTT. The whole variable domain, filled in from reference TRBV5-5 and TRBJ2-3, reads DAGVTQSPTHLIKTRGQQVTLRCSPISGHKSVSWYQQVLGQGPQFIFQYYEKEERGRGNFPDRFSARQFPNYSSELNVNALLLGDSALYLCASSVLAGGTDTQYFGPGTRLTVL.

This chain joins TRBV7-3 and TRBJ2-3; 7 bases match TRBD2. V trimming: 2 bases; J trimming: 3 bases; junction bases outside the gene matches: 8. This CDR3 spans 16 amino acids. Germline V CDR1 and CDR2: SGHTA, FQGTGA. CDR3 protein: CASSLGGGRRTDTQYF. The CDR3 DNA reads TGTGCCAGCAGCTTAGGAGGCGGGAGAAGGACAGATACGCAGTATTTT.

The V call is TRBV6-1, the J call TRBJ1-2; TRBD1 matches at 11 bases. The germline CDR1 and CDR2 sequences are MNHNS and SASEGT. The CDR3 is 13 residues long. V gave up 6 bases and J gave up 6 bases; unmatched junction bases: 3. The CDR3 here is CASRGGQGDGYTF. CDR3 DNA: TGTGCCAGCAGAGGGGGACAGGGGGATGGCTACACCTTC.

The genes are TRBV11-2 and TRBJ2-1, with TRBD1 identical over 8 bases. Per the germline V gene, CDR1 is SGHAT and CDR2 is FQNNGV. CDR3 length: 16 amino acids. The junction had 6 bases not matched to a gene; V was cut back by 4 bases and J by 1 base. The CDR3 sequence is CASSSHRGESYNEQFF. In DNA, the CDR3 is TGTGCCAGCAGCTCCCACAGGGGGGAATCCTACAATGAGCAGTTCTTC. The complete variable domain, with remaining parts taken from reference TRBV11-2 and TRBJ2-1, reads EAGVAQSPRYKIIEKRQSVAFWCNPISGHATLYWYQQILGQGPKLLIQFQNNGVVDDSQLPKDRFSAERLKGVDSTLKIQPAKLEDSAVYLCASSSHRGESYNEQFFGPGTRLTVL.